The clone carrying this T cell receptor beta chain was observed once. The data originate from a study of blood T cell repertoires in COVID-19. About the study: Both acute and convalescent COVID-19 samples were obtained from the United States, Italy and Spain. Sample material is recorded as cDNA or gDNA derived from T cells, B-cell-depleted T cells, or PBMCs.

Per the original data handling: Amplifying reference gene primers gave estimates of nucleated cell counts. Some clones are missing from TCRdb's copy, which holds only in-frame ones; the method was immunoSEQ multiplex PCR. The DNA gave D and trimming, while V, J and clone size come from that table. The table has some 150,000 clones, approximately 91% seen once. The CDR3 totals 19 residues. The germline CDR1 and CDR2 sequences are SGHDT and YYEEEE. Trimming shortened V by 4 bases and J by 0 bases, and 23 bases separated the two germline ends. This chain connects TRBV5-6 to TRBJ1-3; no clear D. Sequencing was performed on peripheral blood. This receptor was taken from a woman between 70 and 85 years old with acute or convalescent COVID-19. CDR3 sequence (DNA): TGTGCCAGCAGCGGAGGGTTATGGGCGGAAAAGAGCTCTGGAAACACCATATATTTT. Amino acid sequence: CASSGGLWAEKSSGNTIYF.